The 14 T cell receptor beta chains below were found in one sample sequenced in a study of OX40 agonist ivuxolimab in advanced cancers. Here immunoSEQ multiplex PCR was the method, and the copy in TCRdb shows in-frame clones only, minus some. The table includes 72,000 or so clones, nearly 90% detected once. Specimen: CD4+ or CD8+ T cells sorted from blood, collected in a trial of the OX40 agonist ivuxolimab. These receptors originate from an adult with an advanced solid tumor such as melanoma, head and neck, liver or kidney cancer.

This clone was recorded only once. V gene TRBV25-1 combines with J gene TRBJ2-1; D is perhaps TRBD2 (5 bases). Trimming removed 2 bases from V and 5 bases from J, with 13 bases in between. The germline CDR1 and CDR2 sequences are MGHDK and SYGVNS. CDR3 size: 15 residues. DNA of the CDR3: TGTGCCAGCAGTGAAGTCGGGGTGCCACACAATGAGCAGTTCTTC. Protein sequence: CASSEVGVPHNEQFF.

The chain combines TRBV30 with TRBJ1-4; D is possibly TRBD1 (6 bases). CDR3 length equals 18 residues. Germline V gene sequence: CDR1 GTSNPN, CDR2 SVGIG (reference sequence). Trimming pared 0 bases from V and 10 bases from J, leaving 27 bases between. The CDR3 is CAWSVVLQAGGAYRKLFF. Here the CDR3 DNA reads TGTGCCTGGAGTGTGGTGTTACAAGCCGGGGGGGCCTATCGAAAACTGTTTTTT.

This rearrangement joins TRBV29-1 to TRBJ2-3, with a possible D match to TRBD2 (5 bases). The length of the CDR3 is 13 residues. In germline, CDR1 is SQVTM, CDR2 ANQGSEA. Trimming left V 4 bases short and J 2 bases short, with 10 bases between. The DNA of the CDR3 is TGCAGCGTTGCTGCGGGTCCCACAGATACGCAGTATTTT. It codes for CSVAAGPTDTQYF.

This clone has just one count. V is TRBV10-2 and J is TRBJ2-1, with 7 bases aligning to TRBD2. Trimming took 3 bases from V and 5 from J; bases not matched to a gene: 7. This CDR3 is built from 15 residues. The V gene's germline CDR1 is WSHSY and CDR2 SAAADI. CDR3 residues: CASSERLAANNEQFF. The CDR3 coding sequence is TGCGCCAGCAGTGAAAGGCTAGCGGCTAACAATGAGCAGTTCTTC.

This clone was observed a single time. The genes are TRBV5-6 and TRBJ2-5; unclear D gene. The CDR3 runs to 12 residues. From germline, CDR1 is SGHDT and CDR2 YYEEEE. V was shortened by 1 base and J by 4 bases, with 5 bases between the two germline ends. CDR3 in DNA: TGTGCCAGCAGCTTGATGGGAGAGACCCAGTACTTC. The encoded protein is CASSLMGETQYF. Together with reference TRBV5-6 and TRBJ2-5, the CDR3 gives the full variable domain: DAGVTQSPTHLIKTRGQQVTLRCSPKSGHDTVSWYQQALGQGPQFIFQYYEEEERQRGNFPDRFSGHQFPNYSSELNVNALLLGDSALYLCASSLMGETQYFGPGTRLLVL.

CDR3 region: CASSPQDRFKSEQYF. The CDR3, as DNA: TGTGCCAGCTCACCACAGGACAGGTTTAAATCCGAGCAGTACTTC. This chain uses TRBV18 with TRBJ2-7; 7 nucleotides align to TRBD1. V trimming: 1 base; J trimming: 6 bases; junction bases outside the gene matches: 9. Germline V CDR1 and CDR2: KGHSH, LQKENI. The CDR3 extends over 15 amino acids.

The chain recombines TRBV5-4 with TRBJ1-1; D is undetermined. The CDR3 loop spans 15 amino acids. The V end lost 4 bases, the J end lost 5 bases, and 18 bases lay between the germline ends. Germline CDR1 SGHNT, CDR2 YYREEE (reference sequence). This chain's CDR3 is CASSLEDVELTEAFF. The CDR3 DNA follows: TGTGCCAGCAGCCTGGAGGACGTCGAACTTACTGAAGCTTTCTTT.

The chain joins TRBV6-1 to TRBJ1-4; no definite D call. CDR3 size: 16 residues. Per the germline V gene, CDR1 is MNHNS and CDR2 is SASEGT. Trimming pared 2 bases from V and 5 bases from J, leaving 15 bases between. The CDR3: CASSEYGSDANEKLFF. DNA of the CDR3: TGTGCCAGCAGTGAATACGGATCCGACGCCAATGAAAAACTGTTTTTT.

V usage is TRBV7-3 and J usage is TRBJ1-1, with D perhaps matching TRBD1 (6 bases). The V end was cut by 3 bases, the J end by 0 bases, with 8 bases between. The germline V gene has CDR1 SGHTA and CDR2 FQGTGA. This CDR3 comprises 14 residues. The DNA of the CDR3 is TGTGCCAGCAGCTTGGACAGAGTGAACACTGAAGCTTTCTTT. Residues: CASSLDRVNTEAFF.

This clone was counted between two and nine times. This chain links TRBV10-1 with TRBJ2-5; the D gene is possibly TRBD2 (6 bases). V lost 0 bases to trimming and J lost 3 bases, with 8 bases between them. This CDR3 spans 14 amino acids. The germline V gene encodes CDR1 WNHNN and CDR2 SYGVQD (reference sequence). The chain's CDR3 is CASSESTGEETQYF. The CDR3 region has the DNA TGCGCCAGCAGTGAGTCGACGGGGGAAGAGACCCAGTACTTC.

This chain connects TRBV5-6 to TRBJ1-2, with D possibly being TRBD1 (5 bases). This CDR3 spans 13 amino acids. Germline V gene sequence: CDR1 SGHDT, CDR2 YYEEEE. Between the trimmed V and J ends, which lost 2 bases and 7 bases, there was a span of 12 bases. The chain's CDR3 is CASSFLRGAGYTF. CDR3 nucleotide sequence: TGTGCCAGCAGCTTTCTACGGGGCGCTGGCTACACCTTC.

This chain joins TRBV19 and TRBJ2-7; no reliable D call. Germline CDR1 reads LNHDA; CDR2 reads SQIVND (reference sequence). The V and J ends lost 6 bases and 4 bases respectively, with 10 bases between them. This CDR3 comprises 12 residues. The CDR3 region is CASSETSYEQYF. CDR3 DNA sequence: TGTGCCAGTAGCGAAACATCTTACGAGCAGTACTTC.

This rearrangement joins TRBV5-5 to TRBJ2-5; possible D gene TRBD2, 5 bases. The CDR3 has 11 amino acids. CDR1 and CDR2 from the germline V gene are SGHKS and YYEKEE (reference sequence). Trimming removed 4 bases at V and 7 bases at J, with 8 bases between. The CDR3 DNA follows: TGTGCCAGCAGCCGGGGTGGGACCCAGTACTTC. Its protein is CASSRGGTQYF.

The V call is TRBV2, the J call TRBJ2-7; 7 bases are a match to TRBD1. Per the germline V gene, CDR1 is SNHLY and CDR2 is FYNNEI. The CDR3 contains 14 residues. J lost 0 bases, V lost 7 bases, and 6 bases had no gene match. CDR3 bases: TGTGCCAGCAAGGGACAGCCTGGCTCCTACGAGCAGTACTTC. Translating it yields CASKGQPGSYEQYF.